The 21 T cell receptor beta chains below were found in one sample sequenced in a study of blood T cell repertoires in COVID-19. Clones were sequenced by immunoSEQ multiplex PCR, and TCRdb holds only the in-frame ones, with some missing. This sample yields about 250,000 clones, of which approximately 90% are seen a single time; roughly 3% belongs to the top ten. The sequenced sample consisted of peripheral blood. The receptors come from a man between 18 and 29 years old with active or convalescent COVID-19.

This sequence joins TRBV19 and TRBJ2-1; possibly TRBD1 for D (7 bases). The V and J ends lost 6 bases and 7 bases respectively, with 13 bases between them. Per germline, CDR1 LNHDA and CDR2 SQIVND (reference sequence). The length of the CDR3 is 13 residues. This CDR3 is CASREGAGNEQFF. The CDR3 nucleotides are TGTGCCAGTAGGGAGGGGGCGGGAAATGAGCAGTTCTTC. Based on the CDR3 plus reference TRBV19 and TRBJ2-1, the full variable domain is DGGITQSPKYLFRKEGQNVTLSCEQNLNHDAMYWYRQDPGQGLRLIYYSQIVNDFQKGDIAEGYSVSREKKESFPLTVTSAQKNPTAFYLCASREGAGNEQFFGPGTRLTVL.

This sequence joins TRBV19 and TRBJ2-2; 7 bases align to TRBD1. The CDR3 totals 16 residues. V gave up 4 bases and J gave up 1 base; unmatched junction bases: 6. CDR1 and CDR2 (germline): LNHDA, SQIVND (reference sequence). This chain's CDR3 is CASSSRTGENTGELFF. The CDR3 nucleotides read TGTGCCAGTAGTAGCAGGACAGGAGAGAACACCGGGGAGCTGTTTTTT.

The V and J genes are TRBV4-3 and TRBJ2-5; a possible D gene is TRBD1 (5 bases). The CDR3 sequence is 15 residues long. Trimming took off 2 bases at V and 4 bases at J, with 14 bases between the two ends. Germline loops: CDR1 LGHNA, CDR2 YSLEER. Here the CDR3 reads CASSQSQGNGETQYF. The CDR3 DNA reads TGCGCCAGCAGCCAATCCCAGGGCAATGGAGAGACCCAGTACTTC.

The chain recombines TRBV11-2 with TRBJ2-3; 9 positions match TRBD2. The CDR3 is 17 residues long. From germline, CDR1 is SGHAT and CDR2 FQNNGV. Germline trimming cut 0 bases from V and 6 bases from J; bases unmatched to any gene: 10. The CDR3 DNA reads as TGTGCCAGCAGCTTAGAACGTGGCGGGAGGGTCGGGGATACGCAGTATTTT. The encoded protein is CASSLERGGRVGDTQYF. Full variable domain (outside the CDR3, taken from reference TRBV11-2 and TRBJ2-3): EAGVAQSPRYKIIEKRQSVAFWCNPISGHATLYWYQQILGQGPKLLIQFQNNGVVDDSQLPKDRFSAERLKGVDSTLKIQPAKLEDSAVYLCASSLERGGRVGDTQYFGPGTRLTVL.

This clone showed up just a few times. This chain uses TRBV6-1 with TRBJ1-2, with 9 nucleotides matching TRBD1. The CDR3 runs to 16 residues. J gave up 9 bases and V 4 bases, and 15 bases lay outside the gene matches. CDR1 MNHNS and CDR2 SASEGT come from the germline V gene. In nucleotides, the CDR3 is TGTGCCAGCAGTGCACCACCACAGGGGGCAATCTCCAGCTACACCTTC. Translated, it gives CASSAPPQGAISSYTF.

The chain joins TRBV6-5 to TRBJ2-7; 10 nucleotides align to TRBD2. This CDR3 comprises 15 residues. From germline, CDR1 is MNHEY and CDR2 SVGAGI. After removal of 1 base from V and 7 bases from J, the junction contained 7 bases not matched to a gene. The CDR3 nucleotides read TGTGCCAGCAGTTACTTGGGGACTAGCGCCTGGGAGCAGTACTTC. It yields the protein CASSYLGTSAWEQYF.

The chain carries TRBV20-1 and TRBJ1-1; D is uncertain. This CDR3 comprises 11 residues. Germline V gene lookup returns CDR1 DFQATT and CDR2 SNEGSKA (reference sequence). Trimming took 3 bases from V and 8 from J, leaving 10 bases between them. The DNA for the CDR3 is TGCAGTGCTAGCGAGCGCTACGAAGCTTTCTTT. It is translated as CSASERYEAFF.

The rearrangement joins TRBV28 to TRBJ1-4, with D tentatively TRBD1 (6 bases). The CDR3 length is 15 residues. Germline CDR1 and CDR2: MDHEN and SYDVKM. V was shortened by 2 bases and J by 2 bases, with 9 bases between the two germline ends. The CDR3 DNA reads as TGTGCCAGCAGTTTAGCGGGGGCGACTAATGAAAAACTGTTTTTT. Translating it yields CASSLAGATNEKLFF. The variable domain in full, with the rest retrieved from reference TRBV28 and TRBJ1-4, is DVKVTQSSRYLVKRTGEKVFLECVQDMDHENMFWYRQDPGLGLRLIYFSYDVKMKEKGDIPEGYSVSREKKERFSLILESASTNQTSMYLCASSLAGATNEKLFFGSGTQLSVL.

This chain links TRBV5-3 with TRBJ1-5; D remains unclear. TRBV5-3 counts as an open reading frame of uncertain function. The CDR3 covers 13 residues. V lost 1 base and J lost 1, with 3 bases in between. CDR3 residues: CARSLISNQPQHF. The CDR3 nucleotides are TGTGCCAGAAGCTTGATAAGCAATCAGCCCCAGCATTTT.

V is TRBV2 and J is TRBJ2-1, with 9 bases aligning to TRBD2. With V trimmed by 3 bases and J by 4 bases, 4 bases remained unmatched. Germline V gene sequence: CDR1 SNHLY, CDR2 FYNNEI. The CDR3 runs to 15 residues. CDR3 nucleotide sequence: TGTGCCAGCAGTGAGAATAGCGGGGGTTACAATGAGCAGTTCTTC. This encodes CASSENSGGYNEQFF. Drawing the rest from reference TRBV2 and TRBJ2-1, the complete variable domain is EPEVTQTPSHQVTQMGQEVILRCVPISNHLYFYWYRQILGQKVEFLVSFYNNEISEKSEIFDDQFSVERPDGSNFTLKIRSTKLEDSAMYFCASSENSGGYNEQFFGPGTRLTVL.

This clone showed up just a few times. V gene TRBV6-1 combines with J gene TRBJ2-6; 9 positions match TRBD1. The J segment lost 2 bases and the V segment lost 0 bases, leaving 2 bases of the junction unmatched. The CDR3 has 17 amino acids. Looked up from germline, CDR1 is MNHNS and CDR2 is SASEGT. CDR3 sequence: CASSEAQGAAGANVLTF. The CDR3 DNA follows: TGTGCCAGCAGTGAAGCACAGGGGGCAGCTGGGGCCAACGTCCTGACTTTC.

The V gene is TRBV7-2, the J gene TRBJ2-7, with 10 positions matching TRBD1. Germline loops: CDR1 SGHTA, CDR2 FQGNSA. The V segment lost 7 bases and the J segment 7 bases; nucleotides outside the gene matches: 7. This CDR3 has 13 residues. CDR3 amino acids: CASTAGTGEEQYF. The DNA of the CDR3 is TGTGCCAGCACCGCCGGGACAGGGGAAGAGCAGTACTTC.

This chain connects TRBV2 to TRBJ1-2; perhaps TRBD1 as D (5 bases). Trimming stripped 3 bases from V and 6 bases from J, with 11 bases between. The CDR3 extends over 13 amino acids. Germline V CDR1 and CDR2: SNHLY, FYNNEI. The CDR3 DNA sequence: TGTGCCAGCAGTGACAGGGTATTGGATGGCTACACCTTC. As protein: CASSDRVLDGYTF. The complete variable domain, with remaining parts taken from reference TRBV2 and TRBJ1-2, reads EPEVTQTPSHQVTQMGQEVILRCVPISNHLYFYWYRQILGQKVEFLVSFYNNEISEKSEIFDDQFSVERPDGSNFTLKIRSTKLEDSAMYFCASSDRVLDGYTFGSGTRLTVV.

The genes are TRBV2 and TRBJ2-5; 7 nucleotides align to TRBD2. J gave up 2 bases and V 5 bases, and 8 bases lay outside the gene matches. The germline CDR1 and CDR2 sequences are SNHLY and FYNNEI. This CDR3 is 15 amino acids long. The DNA of the CDR3 is TGTGCCAGCAGTCCGGAACTAGCGCGACAAGAGACCCAGTACTTC. Protein product: CASSPELARQETQYF. Complete variable domain (other parts from reference TRBV2 and TRBJ2-5): EPEVTQTPSHQVTQMGQEVILRCVPISNHLYFYWYRQILGQKVEFLVSFYNNEISEKSEIFDDQFSVERPDGSNFTLKIRSTKLEDSAMYFCASSPELARQETQYFGPGTRLLVL.

The gene calls are TRBV3-1 (or the pseudogene TRBV3-2) and TRBJ2-7; 7 bases match TRBD2. The germline V gene has CDR1 LGHDT and CDR2 YNNKEL (reference sequence). The CDR3 loop spans 11 amino acids. V lost 1 base to trimming and J lost 11 bases; unmatched junction nucleotides: 2. The CDR3 loop is CASSQGGGKYF. The CDR3 nucleotides read TGTGCCAGCAGCCAAGGGGGGGGGAAGTACTTC.

The chain couples TRBV10-3 to TRBJ2-3; 7 nucleotides match TRBD1. With V trimmed by 4 bases and J by 1 base, 2 bases remained unmatched. The CDR3 runs 14 residues. Germline V gene lookup returns CDR1 ENHRY and CDR2 SYGVKD. The CDR3 nucleotides are TGTGCCATCAGTGGAGGACAGGGCACAGATACGCAGTATTTT. This translates into CAISGGQGTDTQYF.

This chain links TRBV5-5 with TRBJ2-1; TRBD1 matches 7 bases. The CDR3 has 15 residues. After removal of 3 bases from V and 7 bases from J, the junction contained 10 bases not matched to a gene. Germline V CDR1 and CDR2: SGHKS, YYEKEE (reference sequence). CDR3 protein: CASSSTGSGKNEQFF. In DNA, the CDR3 is TGTGCCAGCAGCTCGACAGGGTCAGGGAAGAATGAGCAGTTCTTC. Filled out from reference TRBV5-5 and TRBJ2-1, the complete variable domain reads DAGVTQSPTHLIKTRGQQVTLRCSPISGHKSVSWYQQVLGQGPQFIFQYYEKEERGRGNFPDRFSARQFPNYSSELNVNALLLGDSALYLCASSSTGSGKNEQFFGPGTRLTVL.

This chain uses TRBV9 with TRBJ2-3, with D maybe TRBD2 (6 bases). This CDR3 is 15 amino acids long. Between the trimmed V and J ends, which lost 1 base and 1 base, there was a span of 10 bases. Germline CDR1 is SGDLS and CDR2 is YYNGEE. The CDR3, as DNA: TGTGCCAGCAGCGTATCCGGGAGAGGCACAGATACGCAGTATTTT. Amino acid sequence: CASSVSGRGTDTQYF. Complete variable domain (other parts from reference TRBV9 and TRBJ2-3): DSGVTQTPKHLITATGQRVTLRCSPRSGDLSVYWYQQSLDQGLQFLIQYYNGEERAKGNILERFSAQQFPDLHSELNLSSLELGDSALYFCASSVSGRGTDTQYFGPGTRLTVL.

The rearrangement links TRBV2 to TRBJ2-2; 9 nucleotides align to TRBD2. Germline V gives CDR1 SNHLY, CDR2 FYNNEI. The ends lost 7 bases at V and 1 base at J; junction bases unmatched: 7. The CDR3 contains 16 residues. This chain's CDR3 is CASTGGGRENTGELFF. The CDR3 nucleotides read TGTGCCAGCACCGGGGGCGGGAGGGAGAACACCGGGGAGCTGTTTTTT. Together with reference TRBV2 and TRBJ2-2, the CDR3 gives the full variable domain: EPEVTQTPSHQVTQMGQEVILRCVPISNHLYFYWYRQILGQKVEFLVSFYNNEISEKSEIFDDQFSVERPDGSNFTLKIRSTKLEDSAMYFCASTGGGRENTGELFFGEGSRLTVL.

This chain joins TRBV9 and TRBJ2-6, with D possibly being TRBD2 (5 bases). V gave up 1 base and J gave up 2 bases, with 7 bases separating them. The CDR3 is 15 amino acids. CDR1 is SGDLS and CDR2 is YYNGEE in the germline V gene. CDR3 in DNA: TGTGCCAGCAGCGTAAAACTAGCTGGGGCCAACGTCCTGACTTTC. This sequence encodes CASSVKLAGANVLTF.

V and J are TRBV29-1 and TRBJ2-3; TRBD2 matches at 9 bases. The CDR3 extends over 15 amino acids. The ends lost 3 bases at V and 2 bases at J; junction bases unmatched: 6. The germline gives CDR1 SQVTM, CDR2 ANQGSEA. The CDR3 protein is CSVDQRGEPTDTQYF. Written as DNA, the CDR3 is TGCAGCGTTGACCAGCGGGGGGAACCCACAGATACGCAGTATTTT.